Presented here are 11 T cell receptor beta chains from one specimen sequenced in a study of T cells in Graves' hyperthyroidism and ophthalmopathy. TCR beta CDR3 regions were amplified from RNA. An initial round of RT-PCR targeting the TCR CDR3 relied on the HTBI primer set. TCRdb fed the multiplex PCR reads into MiXCR, producing one record per CDR3 protein. The sample records approximately 590,000 distinct CDR3 sequences, 15% to 19% being singletons. The sample consisted of blood. The origin of the receptors is a woman in her twenties or thirties with Graves' hyperthyroidism.

In regard to this clonotype: A read error may be the cause here, since a much bigger clone is one base away. The genes are TRBV20-1 and TRBJ1-1; D is uncertain. CDR1 DFQATT and CDR2 SNEGSKA come from the germline V gene (reference sequence). V lost 3 bases and J 3 bases, leaving 8 bases between the germline ends. The CDR3 has 12 residues. The CDR3 DNA is TGCAGTGCTAGTTGGGAGTACACTGAAGCTTTCTTT. Translated: CSASWEYTEAFF.

The chain couples TRBV12-3 or TRBV12-4 to TRBJ1-1; D may be TRBD1 (5 bases). V lost 8 bases to trimming and J lost 3 bases, with 19 bases between them. CDR3 size: 15 residues. The CDR3 sequence is CASSLFYGGYTEAFF. The CDR3 DNA follows: TGTGCCAGCTCTCTTTTTTATGGGGGGTACACTGAAGCTTTCTTT.

This clonotype has only a few counts. A much larger clone differs by one base, so this may be a read error. The rearrangement links TRBV7-2 to TRBJ2-2; 9 positions match TRBD1. The CDR3 extends over 17 amino acids. Per the germline V gene, CDR1 is SGHTA and CDR2 is FQGNSA. CDR3 region: CASIRAGGTGNTGELVF. The CDR3, as DNA: TGTGCCAGCATTCGGGCCGGGGGGACAGGGAACACCGGGGAGCTGGTTTTT. Variable domain in full (rest from reference TRBV7-2 and TRBJ2-2): GAGVSQSPSNKVTEKGKDVELRCDPISGHTALYWYRQSLGQGLEFLIYFQGNSAPDKSGLPSDRFSAERTGGSVSTLTIQRTQQEDSAVYLCASIRAGGTGNTGELVFGEGSRLTVL.

The chain carries TRBV6-1 and TRBJ1-5; D perhaps matches TRBD1 (6 bases). The CDR3 length is 12 residues. The V end was cut by 5 bases, the J end by 7 bases, with 9 bases between. Germline-derived CDR1 and CDR2 are MNHNS and SASEGT. The CDR3 DNA sequence: TGTGCCAGCAGTCACGGACAGCAGCCCCAGCATTTT. This gives the protein CASSHGQQPQHF.

V is TRBV5-1 and J is TRBJ2-2; a possible D gene is TRBD2 (5 bases). Germline V gene data show CDR1 as SGHRS and CDR2 as YFSETQ. The CDR3 runs to 15 residues. V was shortened by 4 bases and J by 2 bases, with 12 bases between the two germline ends. The CDR3 loop reads CASSPVGVNTGELFF. The DNA of the CDR3 is TGCGCCAGCAGCCCGGTCGGGGTTAACACCGGGGAGCTGTTTTTT.

The CDR3 DNA follows: TGCAGTGCTAAAGGGGTACAGGGCGGGAGCTACAATGAGCAGTTCTTC. Translating it yields CSAKGVQGGSYNEQFF. This chain connects TRBV20-1 to TRBJ2-1; D is perhaps TRBD2 (7 bases). The CDR3 totals 16 residues. The ends were cut back, 4 bases at V and 3 bases at J, with 19 bases in the middle. Germline values: CDR1 DFQATT, CDR2 SNEGSKA (reference sequence).

There are a few counts of this clonotype. The genes are TRBV5-1 and TRBJ2-7; D is ambiguous. CDR3 length: 16 amino acids. The V end was cut by 0 bases, the J end by 3 bases, with 16 bases between. Germline assignment: CDR1 SGHRS and CDR2 YFSETQ. CDR3 coding DNA: TGCGCCAGCAGCTTGGAACAGCCAAGATGGGGCTACGAGCAGTACTTC. Its translation is CASSLEQPRWGYEQYF.

There are a few counts of this clonotype. The genes are TRBV19 and TRBJ1-5; perhaps TRBD1 as D (5 bases). Germline V gene data show CDR1 as LNHDA and CDR2 as SQIVND (reference sequence). V was cut by 3 bases and J by 1 base, with 10 bases left in between. This CDR3 has 15 residues. CDR3 in DNA: TGTGCCAGTAGTATGTCTAGGGACAGCAATCAGCCCCAGCATTTT. Translating gives CASSMSRDSNQPQHF.

At least ten counts were recorded for this clonotype. The chain employs TRBV11-2 and TRBJ2-2; 7 bases map to TRBD2. Germline lookup yields CDR1 SGHAT and CDR2 FQNNGV. This CDR3 is 18 amino acids long. J lost 4 bases, V lost 0 bases, and 11 bases had no gene match. The CDR3 reads CASSLDRRSSGGTGELFF. The CDR3 bases are TGTGCCAGCAGCTTAGATCGACGGTCTAGCGGAGGCACCGGGGAGCTGTTTTTT.

The V gene is TRBV29-1, the J gene TRBJ1-4; D unclear. Germline lookup yields CDR1 SQVTM and CDR2 ANQGSEA. V lost 5 bases to trimming and J lost 3 bases, with 7 bases between them. The CDR3 length is 12 residues. CDR3 nucleotides: TGCAGCGTTCTGGCAGCTAATGAAAAACTGTTTTTT. This gives the protein CSVLAANEKLFF.

This clonotype was recorded many times. The V call is TRBV20-1, the J call TRBJ2-1, with 8 bases fitting TRBD1. The CDR3 contains 15 residues. CDR1 is DFQATT, CDR2 SNEGSKA, per germline (reference sequence). The J segment lost 4 bases and the V segment lost 3 bases, leaving 8 bases of the junction unmatched. DNA of the CDR3: TGCAGTGCTAGCGTACAGGGGGAATTGTACAATGAGCAGTTCTTC. The encoded protein is CSASVQGELYNEQFF.